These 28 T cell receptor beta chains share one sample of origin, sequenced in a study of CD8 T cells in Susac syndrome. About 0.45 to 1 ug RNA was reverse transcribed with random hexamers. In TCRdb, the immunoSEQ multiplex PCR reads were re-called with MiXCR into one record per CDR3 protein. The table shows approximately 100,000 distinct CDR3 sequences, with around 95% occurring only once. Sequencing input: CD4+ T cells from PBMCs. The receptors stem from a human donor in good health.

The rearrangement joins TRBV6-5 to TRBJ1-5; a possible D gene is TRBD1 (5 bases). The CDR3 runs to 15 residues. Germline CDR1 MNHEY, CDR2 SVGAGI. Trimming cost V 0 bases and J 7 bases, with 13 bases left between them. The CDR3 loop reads CASSYSNSGRQPQHF. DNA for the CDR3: TGTGCCAGCAGTTACTCGAACTCAGGGAGGCAGCCCCAGCATTTT.

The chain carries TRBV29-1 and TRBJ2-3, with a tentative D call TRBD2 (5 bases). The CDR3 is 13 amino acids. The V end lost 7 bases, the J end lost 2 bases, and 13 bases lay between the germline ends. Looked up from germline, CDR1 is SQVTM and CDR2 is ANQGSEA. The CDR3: CSEGGRDTDTQYF. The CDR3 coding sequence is TGCAGCGAGGGTGGGAGAGACACAGATACGCAGTATTTT.

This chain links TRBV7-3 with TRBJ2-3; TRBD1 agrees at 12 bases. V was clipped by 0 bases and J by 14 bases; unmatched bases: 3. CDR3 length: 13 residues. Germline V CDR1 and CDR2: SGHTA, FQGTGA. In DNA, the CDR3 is TGTGCCAGCAGCTTAACCGGGACAGGGGGCCGGTATTTT. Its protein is CASSLTGTGGRYF.

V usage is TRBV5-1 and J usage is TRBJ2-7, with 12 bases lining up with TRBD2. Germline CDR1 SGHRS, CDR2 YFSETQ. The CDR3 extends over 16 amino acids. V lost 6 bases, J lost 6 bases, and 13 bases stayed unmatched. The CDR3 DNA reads TGCGCCAGCATGACCTCCGGGACTAGCGGGCTTGGCGAGCAGTACTTC. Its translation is CASMTSGTSGLGEQYF.

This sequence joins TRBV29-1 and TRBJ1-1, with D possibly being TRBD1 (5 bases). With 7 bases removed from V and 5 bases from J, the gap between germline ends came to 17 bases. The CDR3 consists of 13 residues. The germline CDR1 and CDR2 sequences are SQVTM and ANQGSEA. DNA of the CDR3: TGCAGCGGCCGCCGAGGGGCTGTTACTGAAGCTTTCTTT. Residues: CSGRRGAVTEAFF.

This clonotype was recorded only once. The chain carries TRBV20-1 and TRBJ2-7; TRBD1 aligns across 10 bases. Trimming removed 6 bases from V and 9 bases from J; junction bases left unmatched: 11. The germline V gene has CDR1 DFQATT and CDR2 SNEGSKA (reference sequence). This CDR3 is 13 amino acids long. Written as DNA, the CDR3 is TGCAGTGCCGGGGACAGGGGAGGGGACGGGCAGTACTTC. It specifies CSAGDRGGDGQYF.

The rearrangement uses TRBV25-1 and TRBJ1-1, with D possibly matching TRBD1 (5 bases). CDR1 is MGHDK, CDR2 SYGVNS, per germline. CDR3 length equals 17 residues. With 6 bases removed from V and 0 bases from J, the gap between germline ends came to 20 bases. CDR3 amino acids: CASRPSPGQGLNTEAFF. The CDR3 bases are TGTGCCAGCAGACCAAGTCCGGGCCAGGGTTTGAACACTGAAGCTTTCTTT.

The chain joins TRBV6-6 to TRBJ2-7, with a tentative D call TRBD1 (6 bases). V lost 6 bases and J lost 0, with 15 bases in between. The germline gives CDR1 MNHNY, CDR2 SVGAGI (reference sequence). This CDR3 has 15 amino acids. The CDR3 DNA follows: TGTGCCAGCAGCCCCGGACAGTCCTTCTCCTACGAGCAGTACTTC. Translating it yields CASSPGQSFSYEQYF.

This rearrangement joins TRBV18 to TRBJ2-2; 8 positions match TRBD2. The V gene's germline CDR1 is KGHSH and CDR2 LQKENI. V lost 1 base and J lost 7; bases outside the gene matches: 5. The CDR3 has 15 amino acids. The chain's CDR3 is CASSPLAGPNGELFF. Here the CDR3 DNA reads TGTGCCAGCTCACCACTAGCGGGGCCGAACGGGGAGCTGTTTTTT. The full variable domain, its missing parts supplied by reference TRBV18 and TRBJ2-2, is NAGVMQNPRHLVRRRGQEARLRCSPMKGHSHVYWYRQLPEEGLKFMVYLQKENIIDESGMPKERFSAEFPKEGPSILRIQQVVRGDSAAYFCASSPLAGPNGELFFGEGSRLTVL.

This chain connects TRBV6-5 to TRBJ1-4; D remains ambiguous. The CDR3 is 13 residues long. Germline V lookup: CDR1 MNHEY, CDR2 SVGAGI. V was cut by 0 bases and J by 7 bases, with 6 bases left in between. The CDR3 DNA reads TGTGCCAGCAGTTACTCAAGGGTTGAAAAACTGTTTTTT. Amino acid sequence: CASSYSRVEKLFF.

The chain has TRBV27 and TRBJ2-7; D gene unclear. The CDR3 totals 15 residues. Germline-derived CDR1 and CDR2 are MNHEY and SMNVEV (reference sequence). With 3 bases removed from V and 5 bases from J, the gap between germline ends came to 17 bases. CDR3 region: CASSFTLTASDEQYF. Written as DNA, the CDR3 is TGTGCCAGCAGTTTCACACTCACGGCCAGTGACGAGCAGTACTTC.

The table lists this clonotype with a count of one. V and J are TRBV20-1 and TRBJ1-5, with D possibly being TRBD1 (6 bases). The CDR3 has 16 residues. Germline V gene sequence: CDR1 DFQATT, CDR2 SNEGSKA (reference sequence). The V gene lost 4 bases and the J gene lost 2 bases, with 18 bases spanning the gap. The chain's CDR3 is CSATWKTGFGNQPQHF. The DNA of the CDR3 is TGCAGTGCTACTTGGAAGACAGGCTTCGGCAATCAGCCCCAGCATTTT.

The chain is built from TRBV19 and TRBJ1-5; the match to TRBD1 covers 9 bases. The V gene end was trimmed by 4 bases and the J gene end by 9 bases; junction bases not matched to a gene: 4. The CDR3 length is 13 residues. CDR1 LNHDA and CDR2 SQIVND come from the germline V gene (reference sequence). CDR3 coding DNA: TGTGCCAGTAGTACGACAGGGGGAGGGCCCCAGCATTTT. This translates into CASSTTGGGPQHF.

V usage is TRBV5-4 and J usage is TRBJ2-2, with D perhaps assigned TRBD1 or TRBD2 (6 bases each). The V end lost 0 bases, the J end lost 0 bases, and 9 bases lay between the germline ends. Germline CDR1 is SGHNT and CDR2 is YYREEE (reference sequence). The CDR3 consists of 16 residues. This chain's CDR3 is CASSLDGGTNTGELFF. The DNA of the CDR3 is TGTGCCAGCAGCTTGGACGGGGGCACGAACACCGGGGAGCTGTTTTTT.

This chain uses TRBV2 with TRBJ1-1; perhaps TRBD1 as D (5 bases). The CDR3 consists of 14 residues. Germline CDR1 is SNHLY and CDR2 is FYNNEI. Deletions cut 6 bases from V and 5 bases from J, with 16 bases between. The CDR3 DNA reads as TGTGCCAGCAGGAGGAGCAGGGATATGACTGAAGCTTTCTTT. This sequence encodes CASRRSRDMTEAFF.

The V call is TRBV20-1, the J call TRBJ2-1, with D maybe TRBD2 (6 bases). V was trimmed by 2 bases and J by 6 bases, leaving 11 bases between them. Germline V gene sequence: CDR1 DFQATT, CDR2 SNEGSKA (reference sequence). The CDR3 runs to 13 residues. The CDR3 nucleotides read TGCAGTGCTAGACGGCGGGAACTCAATGAGCAGTTCTTC. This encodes CSARRRELNEQFF.

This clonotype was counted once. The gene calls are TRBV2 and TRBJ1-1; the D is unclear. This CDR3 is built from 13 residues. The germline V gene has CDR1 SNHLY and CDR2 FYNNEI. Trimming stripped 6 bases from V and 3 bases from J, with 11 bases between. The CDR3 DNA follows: TGTGCCAGCAGCAAAGACGGGGACACTGAAGCTTTCTTT. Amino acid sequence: CASSKDGDTEAFF. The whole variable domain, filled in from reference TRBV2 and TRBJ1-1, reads EPEVTQTPSHQVTQMGQEVILRCVPISNHLYFYWYRQILGQKVEFLVSFYNNEISEKSEIFDDQFSVERPDGSNFTLKIRSTKLEDSAMYFCASSKDGDTEAFFGQGTRLTVV.

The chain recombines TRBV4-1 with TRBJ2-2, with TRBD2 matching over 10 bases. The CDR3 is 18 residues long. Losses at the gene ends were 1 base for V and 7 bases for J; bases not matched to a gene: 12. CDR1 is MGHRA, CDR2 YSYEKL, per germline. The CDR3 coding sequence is TGCGCCAGCAGCCAAGGGCTAGCGGGAGCTGGATACGGCGGGGAGCTGTTTTTT. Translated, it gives CASSQGLAGAGYGGELFF.

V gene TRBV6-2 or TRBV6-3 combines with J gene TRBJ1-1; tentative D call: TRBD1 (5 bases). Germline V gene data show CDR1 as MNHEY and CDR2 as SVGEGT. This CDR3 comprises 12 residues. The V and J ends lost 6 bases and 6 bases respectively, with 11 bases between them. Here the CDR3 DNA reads TGTGCCAGCAGGCCAACAGGAGCTGAAGCTTTCTTT. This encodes CASRPTGAEAFF.

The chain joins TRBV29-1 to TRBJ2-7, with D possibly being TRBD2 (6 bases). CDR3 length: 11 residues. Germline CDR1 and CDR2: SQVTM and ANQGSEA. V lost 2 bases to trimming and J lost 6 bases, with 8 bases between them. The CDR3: CSVEWGGEQYF. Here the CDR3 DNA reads TGCAGCGTTGAATGGGGAGGCGAGCAGTACTTC.

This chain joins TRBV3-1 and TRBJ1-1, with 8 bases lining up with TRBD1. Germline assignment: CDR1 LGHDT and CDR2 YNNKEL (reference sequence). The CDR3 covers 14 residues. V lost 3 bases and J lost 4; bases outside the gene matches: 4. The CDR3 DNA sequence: TGTGCCAGCAGCCATACAGGGGGTCTCACTGAAGCTTTCTTT. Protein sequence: CASSHTGGLTEAFF.

CDR3 sequence: CSARDKNTEAFF. The CDR3 DNA follows: TGCAGTGCTAGGGACAAGAACACTGAAGCTTTCTTT. The chain couples TRBV20-1 to TRBJ1-1, with D possibly TRBD1 on 5 matching bases. V lost 3 bases, J lost 1 base, and 6 bases lay in between. The CDR3 is 12 amino acids. Looked up from germline, CDR1 is DFQATT and CDR2 is SNEGSKA (reference sequence).

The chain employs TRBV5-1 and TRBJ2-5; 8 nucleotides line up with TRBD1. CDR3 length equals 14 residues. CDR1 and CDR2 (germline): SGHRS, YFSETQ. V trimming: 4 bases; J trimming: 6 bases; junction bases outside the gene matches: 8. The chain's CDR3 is CASSDTGGSKTQYF. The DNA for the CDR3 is TGCGCCAGCAGCGATACAGGGGGGAGTAAGACCCAGTACTTC.

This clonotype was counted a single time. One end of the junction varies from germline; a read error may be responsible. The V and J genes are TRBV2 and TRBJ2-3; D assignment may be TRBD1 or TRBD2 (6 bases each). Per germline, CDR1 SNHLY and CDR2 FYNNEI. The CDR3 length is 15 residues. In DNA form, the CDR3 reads TGTGCCAGCAGTGAACCCGGGGGCATCACAAATACGCAGTATTTT. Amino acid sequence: CASSEPGGITNTQYF.

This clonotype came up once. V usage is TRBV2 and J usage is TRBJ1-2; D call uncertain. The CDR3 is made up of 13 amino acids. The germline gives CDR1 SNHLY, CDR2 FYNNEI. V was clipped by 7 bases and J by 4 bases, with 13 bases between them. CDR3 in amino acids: CASTPTSVYGYTF. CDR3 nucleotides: TGTGCCAGCACTCCGACAAGCGTCTATGGCTACACCTTC.

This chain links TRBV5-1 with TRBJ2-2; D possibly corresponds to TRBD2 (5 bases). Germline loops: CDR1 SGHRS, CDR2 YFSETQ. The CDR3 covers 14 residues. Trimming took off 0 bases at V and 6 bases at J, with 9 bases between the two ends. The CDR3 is CASSLALASGELFF. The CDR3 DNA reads TGCGCCAGCAGCTTGGCTCTAGCCTCCGGGGAGCTGTTTTTT.

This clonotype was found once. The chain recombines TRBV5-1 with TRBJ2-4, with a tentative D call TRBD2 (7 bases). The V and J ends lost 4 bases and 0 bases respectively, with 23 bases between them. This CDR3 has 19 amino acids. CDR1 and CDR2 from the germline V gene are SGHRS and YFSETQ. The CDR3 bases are TGCGCCAGCAGCCGGGGGGCGGAACGTTTCCTCCTAGCCAAAAACATTCAGTACTTC. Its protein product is CASSRGAERFLLAKNIQYF.

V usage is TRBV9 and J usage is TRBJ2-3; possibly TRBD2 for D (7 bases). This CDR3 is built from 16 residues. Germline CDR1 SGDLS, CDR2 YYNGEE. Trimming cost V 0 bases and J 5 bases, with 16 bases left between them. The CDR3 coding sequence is TGTGCCAGCAGCGTAGAGGTGGGGGGGCCTGGAGATACGCAGTATTTT. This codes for CASSVEVGGPGDTQYF.